The 29 T cell receptor beta chains presented below share a single source sample, sequenced in a study of T cells in narcolepsy. The assay was immunoSEQ multiplex PCR, and TCRdb's table has in-frame clones only and misses some. This sample has some 32,000 clones, with roughly 82% found just once. Sequencing was performed on CD45RA- memory CD4+ T cells from PBMCs. Source of these receptors: a human donor with narcolepsy.

The rearrangement joins TRBV2 to TRBJ2-5; D perhaps matches TRBD2 (6 bases). Germline V CDR1 and CDR2: SNHLY, FYNNEI. The CDR3 spans 14 residues. Trimming took off 7 bases at V and 5 bases at J, with 17 bases between the two ends. The CDR3 sequence: CASILPPAGETQYF. CDR3 DNA sequence: TGTGCCAGCATTCTACCTCCGGCGGGGGAGACCCAGTACTTC.

The chain recombines TRBV7-3 with TRBJ1-2; no firm D call. Trimming left V 0 bases short and J 6 bases short, with 11 bases between. CDR3 size: 14 residues. CDR1 and CDR2 (germline): SGHTA, FQGTGA. The CDR3 DNA follows: TGTGCCAGCAGCTTAACTATCGGACGGGATGGCTACACCTTC. Translation: CASSLTIGRDGYTF.

The gene calls are TRBV5-4 and TRBJ1-2, with no clear D. Trimming pared 4 bases from V and 6 bases from J, leaving 19 bases between. Looked up from germline, CDR1 is SGHNT and CDR2 is YYREEE (reference sequence). The CDR3 runs to 15 residues. The CDR3 DNA follows: TGTGCCAGCAGCATCGGGTTTCAAAATGGGAATGGCTACACCTTC. This gives the protein CASSIGFQNGNGYTF. The whole variable domain, remainder taken from reference TRBV5-4 and TRBJ1-2, is ETGVTQSPTHLIKTRGQQVTLRCSSQSGHNTVSWYQQALGQGPQFIFQYYREEENGRGNFPPRFSGLQFPNYSSELNVNALELDDSALYLCASSIGFQNGNGYTFGSGTRLTVV.

This chain connects TRBV28 to TRBJ2-1; D may match TRBD1 or TRBD2 (5 bases each). The V end was cut by 6 bases, the J end by 1 base, with 19 bases between. Germline CDR1 reads MDHEN; CDR2 reads SYDVKM. This CDR3 is built from 17 residues. The CDR3: CASRPLAGAISYNEQFF. DNA for the CDR3: TGTGCCAGCAGACCCCTCGCCGGGGCCATTTCCTACAATGAGCAGTTCTTC.

V and J are TRBV30 and TRBJ2-3, with D hard to call. This CDR3 has 13 residues. CDR1 and CDR2 from the germline V gene are GTSNPN and SVGIG (reference sequence). V lost 0 bases to trimming and J lost 4 bases, with 8 bases between them. CDR3 coding DNA: TGTGCCTGGAGTGTCGCGGCCCCAGATACGCAGTATTTT. It specifies CAWSVAAPDTQYF.

The chain is built from TRBV6-1 and TRBJ1-1; D call uncertain. The V gene's germline CDR1 is MNHNS and CDR2 SASEGT. V lost 10 bases and J lost 0, with 12 bases in between. The CDR3 extends over 13 amino acids. CDR3 region: CATLFSVNTEAFF. The CDR3 region has the DNA TGTGCCACTCTTTTCTCCGTGAACACTGAAGCTTTCTTT.

The chain is built from TRBV7-9 and TRBJ2-1, with TRBD2 matching over 10 bases. The CDR3 is 15 amino acids. Germline CDR1 is SEHNR and CDR2 is FQNEAQ (reference sequence). J was trimmed by 9 bases and V by 4 bases; bases with no gene match: 9. CDR3 nucleotides: TGTGCCAGCAGCTCGGCGGGACTAGCGTCAAGTGAGCAGTTCTTC. Translating gives CASSSAGLASSEQFF.

The rearrangement uses TRBV4-1 and TRBJ2-1, with D possibly matching TRBD2 (6 bases). Between the trimmed V and J ends, which lost 0 bases and 9 bases, there was a span of 9 bases. Germline CDR1 is MGHRA and CDR2 is YSYEKL. CDR3 length: 13 residues. The CDR3 protein is CASSQEWGGEQFF. DNA for the CDR3: TGCGCCAGCAGCCAAGAGTGGGGAGGTGAGCAGTTCTTC.

The J gene is TRBJ1-2, the V gene TRBV10-1, with D possibly being TRBD1 (5 bases). With 8 bases removed from V and 5 bases from J, the gap between germline ends came to 12 bases. Germline V gene sequence: CDR1 WNHNN, CDR2 SYGVQD (reference sequence). The CDR3 has 12 residues. The CDR3 DNA follows: TGCGCCAGCTACGACGACAGTTATGGCTACACCTTC. This sequence encodes CASYDDSYGYTF.

In nucleotides, the CDR3 is TGCAGCGGCCAAGAGGGGGTTCAGGCTGGAAACACCATATATTTT. Amino acids: CSGQEGVQAGNTIYF. V gene TRBV29-1 combines with J gene TRBJ1-3; TRBD1 is a possible D gene (6 bases). Between the trimmed V and J ends, which lost 7 bases and 2 bases, there was a span of 18 bases. This CDR3 spans 15 amino acids. The germline CDR1 and CDR2 sequences are SQVTM and ANQGSEA.

This clone appeared a few times. The chain joins TRBV10-2 to TRBJ1-3; no firm D call. CDR1 and CDR2 from the germline V gene are WSHSY and SAAADI. With 8 bases removed from V and 3 bases from J, the gap between germline ends came to 14 bases. This CDR3 contains 14 residues. In DNA, the CDR3 is TGCGCCAGCGGGAGAGGGTTGGATGGAAACACCATATATTTT. Its protein product is CASGRGLDGNTIYF.

The V call is TRBV6-5, the J call TRBJ1-1, with a possible D match to TRBD1 (5 bases). V lost 7 bases, J lost 0 bases, and 15 bases lay in between. CDR1 is MNHEY, CDR2 SVGAGI, per germline. This CDR3 contains 15 residues. DNA for the CDR3: TGTGCCAGCAAGGAGGGGTCCGGGATGAACACTGAAGCTTTCTTT. It specifies CASKEGSGMNTEAFF.

This chain connects TRBV7-9 to TRBJ2-2, with TRBD2 matching 10 bases. CDR1 is SEHNR and CDR2 is FQNEAQ in the germline V gene (reference sequence). Trimming took 5 bases from V and 6 from J; bases not matched to a gene: 9. The CDR3 sequence is 16 residues long. The CDR3 nucleotides are TGTGCCAGCAGCCCGACTAGCGGGTCCCCCTCCGGGGAGCTGTTTTTT. Protein: CASSPTSGSPSGELFF.

The rearrangement links TRBV5-6 to TRBJ1-1; D remains unclear. The V end lost 1 base, the J end lost 3 bases, and 19 bases lay between the germline ends. CDR1 is SGHDT and CDR2 is YYEEEE in the germline V gene. The CDR3 runs 17 residues. This chain's CDR3 is CASSLWFYGNWDTEAFF. The CDR3 DNA reads TGTGCCAGCAGCTTGTGGTTTTACGGCAATTGGGACACTGAAGCTTTCTTT.

This clone came up once. The chain employs TRBV7-3 and TRBJ1-1; D is unclear. Germline lookup yields CDR1 SGHTA and CDR2 FQGTGA. Between the trimmed V and J ends, which lost 2 bases and 7 bases, there was a span of 17 bases. The CDR3 spans 15 residues. This CDR3 reads CASSLFSNGINEAFF. The CDR3 DNA reads TGTGCCAGCAGCTTATTTTCCAATGGTATAAATGAAGCTTTCTTT.

This clone was counted between two and nine times. The V call is TRBV7-2, the J call TRBJ2-3, with TRBD2 matching over 14 bases. The germline V gene has CDR1 SGHTA and CDR2 FQGNSA. V trimming: 0 bases; J trimming: 3 bases; junction bases outside the gene matches: 2. The CDR3 runs to 17 residues. DNA of the CDR3: TGTGCCAGCAGCTTAGCGGGACTAGCGGGGGCAACAGATACGCAGTATTTT. Amino acids: CASSLAGLAGATDTQYF. Full variable domain (rest looked up from reference TRBV7-2 and TRBJ2-3): GAGVSQSPSNKVTEKGKDVELRCDPISGHTALYWYRQSLGQGLEFLIYFQGNSAPDKSGLPSDRFSAERTGGSVSTLTIQRTQQEDSAVYLCASSLAGLAGATDTQYFGPGTRLTVL.

The chain joins TRBV6-5 to TRBJ1-1; D is perhaps TRBD1 (5 bases). The CDR3 length is 15 residues. Trimming stripped 0 bases from V and 5 bases from J, with 13 bases between. The germline V gene encodes CDR1 MNHEY and CDR2 SVGAGI. The CDR3 sequence is CASSYSTRAGTEAFF. Here the CDR3 DNA reads TGTGCCAGCAGTTACTCGACCAGGGCGGGGACTGAAGCTTTCTTT.

The chain joins TRBV2 to TRBJ1-3, with D uncertain. V was trimmed by 2 bases and J by 5 bases, leaving 13 bases between them. The CDR3 is 15 amino acids. Germline CDR1 SNHLY, CDR2 FYNNEI. Written as DNA, the CDR3 is TGTGCCAGCAGTGAATATGAGGGCTTAAGAAACACCATATATTTT. Protein sequence: CASSEYEGLRNTIYF.

This clone was counted between two and nine times. This chain connects TRBV5-6 to TRBJ1-1; D is perhaps TRBD1 (5 bases). The germline V and J ends were trimmed by 0 bases and 1 base, with 13 bases remaining between them. Looked up from germline, CDR1 is SGHDT and CDR2 is YYEEEE. The CDR3 loop spans 16 amino acids. Here the CDR3 DNA reads TGTGCCAGCAGCTTGGAGGAGGGGCCGGGGAACACTGAAGCTTTCTTT. Its protein is CASSLEEGPGNTEAFF.

This clone was counted only a few times. The chain joins TRBV29-1 to TRBJ2-5, with a tentative D call TRBD1 (7 bases). CDR3 length equals 19 residues. V lost 4 bases to trimming and J lost 4 bases, with 31 bases between them. CDR1 and CDR2 from the germline V gene are SQVTM and ANQGSEA. The CDR3 here is CSVGPQGTTGRFGRETQYF. The CDR3 region has the DNA TGCAGCGTTGGCCCCCAAGGGACGACAGGGAGGTTTGGTCGAGAGACCCAGTACTTC.

The chain joins TRBV28 to TRBJ1-6, with unresolved D. The CDR3 runs to 17 residues. Germline loops: CDR1 MDHEN, CDR2 SYDVKM. The V gene lost 5 bases and the J gene lost 7 bases, with 21 bases spanning the gap. The CDR3 region is CASSITGVGSLNSPLHF. The CDR3 DNA reads TGTGCCAGCAGTATTACCGGGGTCGGTTCCCTCAATTCACCCCTCCACTTT. The full variable domain, its missing parts supplied by reference TRBV28 and TRBJ1-6, is DVKVTQSSRYLVKRTGEKVFLECVQDMDHENMFWYRQDPGLGLRLIYFSYDVKMKEKGDIPEGYSVSREKKERFSLILESASTNQTSMYLCASSITGVGSLNSPLHFGNGTRLTVT.

The chain is built from TRBV6-5 and TRBJ1-1, with D unclear. The CDR3 has 13 amino acids. Trimming stripped 2 bases from V and 7 bases from J, with 11 bases between. Germline V gives CDR1 MNHEY, CDR2 SVGAGI. The CDR3 sequence: CASSYRAGLEAFF. In nucleotides, the CDR3 is TGTGCCAGCAGTTACCGGGCAGGACTTGAAGCTTTCTTT.

This sequence joins TRBV27 and TRBJ1-1; 9 positions match TRBD1. Germline CDR1 reads MNHEY; CDR2 reads SMNVEV (reference sequence). This CDR3 is built from 14 residues. Trimming cost V 6 bases and J 10 bases; bases outside gene matches: 12. The CDR3 here is CASRQTGGQVLAFF. CDR3 nucleotides: TGTGCCAGCAGGCAAACAGGGGGCCAGGTACTAGCTTTCTTT.

This clone was observed a handful of times. The rearrangement links TRBV7-2 to TRBJ2-2, with D possibly TRBD2 on 5 matching bases. Germline CDR1 reads SGHTA; CDR2 reads FQGNSA. V dropped 4 bases and J dropped 7 bases, with 13 bases sitting between them. This CDR3 spans 14 amino acids. CDR3 bases: TGTGCCAGCAGCTACACGAGGGAAATCGGGGAGCTGTTTTTT. Translating it yields CASSYTREIGELFF. Complete variable domain (other parts from reference TRBV7-2 and TRBJ2-2): GAGVSQSPSNKVTEKGKDVELRCDPISGHTALYWYRQSLGQGLEFLIYFQGNSAPDKSGLPSDRFSAERTGGSVSTLTIQRTQQEDSAVYLCASSYTREIGELFFGEGSRLTVL.

CDR3 residues: CASSFDRDLYGYTF. The CDR3 DNA reads TGTGCCAGCAGCTTTGACAGGGACCTATATGGCTACACCTTC. This chain joins TRBV5-6 and TRBJ1-2; 7 bases fit TRBD1. V was clipped by 2 bases and J by 5 bases; unmatched bases: 6. The germline gives CDR1 SGHDT, CDR2 YYEEEE. The CDR3 totals 14 residues. Combining the CDR3 with reference TRBV5-6 and TRBJ1-2 gives the whole variable domain DAGVTQSPTHLIKTRGQQVTLRCSPKSGHDTVSWYQQALGQGPQFIFQYYEEEERQRGNFPDRFSGHQFPNYSSELNVNALLLGDSALYLCASSFDRDLYGYTFGSGTRLTVV.

This clone was detected a few times. The chain carries TRBV27 and TRBJ1-1; tentatively, D is TRBD1 (6 bases). Trimming stripped 3 bases from V and 1 base from J, with 15 bases between. Germline CDR1 MNHEY, CDR2 SMNVEV (reference sequence). CDR3 length equals 16 residues. CDR3 nucleotides: TGTGCCAGCAGTTTCTTTGGAGTACAGGGGAACACTGAAGCTTTCTTT. The encoded protein is CASSFFGVQGNTEAFF.

The chain links TRBV14 to TRBJ1-2; TRBD1 might be the D (5 bases). V dropped 4 bases and J dropped 10 bases, with 13 bases sitting between them. Germline CDR1 and CDR2: SGHDN and FVKESK. This CDR3 is 12 amino acids long. For the CDR3, the DNA is TGTGCCAGCAGCCGATCCCAGGGAGTCTACACCTTC. This sequence encodes CASSRSQGVYTF.

The rearrangement uses TRBV4-1 and TRBJ1-3, with TRBD1 as a possible D gene (6 bases). Trimming removed 2 bases at V and 0 bases at J, with 14 bases between. The CDR3 spans 17 residues. The germline V gene encodes CDR1 MGHRA and CDR2 YSYEKL. CDR3 bases: TGCGCCAGCAGCCAACTAAGGACAGCCGGCTCTGGAAACACCATATATTTT. Protein sequence: CASSQLRTAGSGNTIYF.

V gene TRBV5-5 combines with J gene TRBJ1-2; D possibly corresponds to TRBD1 (5 bases). V was clipped by 0 bases and J by 6 bases, with 9 bases between them. The CDR3 runs to 13 residues. Per germline, CDR1 SGHKS and CDR2 YYEKEE (reference sequence). CDR3 region: CASSLAGEHGYTF. Written as DNA, the CDR3 is TGTGCCAGCAGCTTGGCGGGGGAGCATGGCTACACCTTC.